A single sample is the source of the 11 T cell receptor beta chains below, sequenced in a study of blood T cell repertoires in COVID-19. The repertoire was sequenced with immunoSEQ multiplex PCR; TCRdb's copy has only in-frame clones and lacks some. The table includes 95,000 to 150,000 clones, about nine tenths detected once. Source material: peripheral blood. The source of these receptors is a middle-aged man with acute or convalescent COVID-19.

The chain employs TRBV6-2 or TRBV6-3 and TRBJ2-1; 11 nucleotides agree with TRBD2. The CDR3 runs 17 residues. V was clipped by 6 bases and J by 3 bases; unmatched bases: 10. Germline V lookup: CDR1 MNHEY, CDR2 SVGEGT. The CDR3 DNA is TGTGCCAGCAGCTCTCCCCAGACTAGCGGGGTCTACAATGAGCAGTTCTTC. Translating it yields CASSSPQTSGVYNEQFF.

This chain links TRBV7-2 with TRBJ1-2; tentative D call: TRBD1 (6 bases). Germline CDR1 is SGHTA and CDR2 is FQGNSA. This CDR3 has 14 residues. V was clipped by 0 bases and J by 8 bases, with 13 bases between them. Here the CDR3 DNA reads TGTGCCAGCAGCTTAGCGAGGGACATTTTCGGCTACACCTTC. It codes for CASSLARDIFGYTF.

This chain uses TRBV6-5 with TRBJ1-3; D is possibly TRBD1 (6 bases). This CDR3 is built from 15 residues. Trimming took off 4 bases at V and 8 bases at J, with 18 bases between the two ends. Germline-derived CDR1 and CDR2 are MNHEY and SVGAGI. CDR3: CASSSARGGGDTIYF. In nucleotides, the CDR3 is TGTGCCAGCAGTTCCGCACGGGGGGGCGGCGACACCATATATTTT.

The chain employs TRBV5-5 and TRBJ2-1, with 10 bases identical to TRBD1. Trimming at V came to 4 bases and at J to 7 bases, leaving 20 bases not matched to a gene. The CDR3 has 19 amino acids. Germline V CDR1 and CDR2: SGHKS, YYEKEE (reference sequence). CDR3 bases: TGTGCCAGCAGCCACAGACAGGGGGCTGGAGCCACGCTGAGGAATGAGCAGTTCTTC. Amino acids: CASSHRQGAGATLRNEQFF.

The chain recombines TRBV11-3 with TRBJ2-7; D unclear. Trimming took off 5 bases at V and 5 bases at J, with 10 bases between the two ends. Germline CDR1 and CDR2: SGHNT and YENEEA. The CDR3 loop spans 12 amino acids. The chain's CDR3 is CASSKSGDEQYF. CDR3 bases: TGTGCCAGCAGCAAATCCGGTGACGAGCAGTACTTC. The full variable domain, with the rest looked up from reference TRBV11-3 and TRBJ2-7, is EAGVVQSPRYKIIEKKQPVAFWCNPISGHNTLYWYLQNLGQGPELLIRYENEEAVDDSQLPKDRFSAERLKGVDSTLKIQPAELGDSAVYLCASSKSGDEQYFGPGTRLTVT.

V gene TRBV5-4 combines with J gene TRBJ2-2; maybe TRBD1 (6 bases). The CDR3 has 17 amino acids. CDR1 is SGHNT, CDR2 YYREEE, per germline (reference sequence). Trimming removed 4 bases from V and 7 bases from J, with 23 bases in between. Here the CDR3 reads CASSPLSLTGSGGELFF. The CDR3 DNA reads as TGTGCCAGCAGCCCTCTATCACTTACAGGGAGCGGCGGGGAGCTGTTTTTT.

The chain links TRBV2 to TRBJ2-1; D is perhaps TRBD1 (5 bases). Germline V CDR1 and CDR2: SNHLY, FYNNEI. The CDR3 covers 16 residues. V was clipped by 4 bases and J by 5 bases, with 18 bases between them. CDR3 residues: CASSALTARPDNEQFF. The CDR3 region has the DNA TGTGCCAGCAGTGCACTGACAGCCAGACCCGACAATGAGCAGTTCTTC.

The rearrangement links TRBV12-3 or TRBV12-4 to TRBJ1-2, with D maybe TRBD1 (5 bases). The CDR3 is 13 amino acids. V was cut by 5 bases and J by 3 bases, with 10 bases left in between. The CDR3 spells CASSPDRDYGYTF. Written as DNA, the CDR3 is TGTGCCAGCAGTCCAGACAGAGACTATGGCTACACCTTC.

The CDR3 nucleotides are TGTGCCAGCAGCTTAGCCCAGGGGATTGCTTTCTTT. Translating it yields CASSLAQGIAFF. V is TRBV7-9 and J is TRBJ1-1; tentatively, D is TRBD1 (6 bases). The germline V gene encodes CDR1 SEHNR and CDR2 FQNEAQ (reference sequence). Between the trimmed V and J ends, which lost 0 bases and 11 bases, there was a span of 10 bases. This CDR3 is 12 amino acids long.

The chain carries TRBV4-1 and TRBJ1-3; TRBD1 might be the D (6 bases). V gave up 3 bases and J gave up 2 bases, with 8 bases separating them. From germline, CDR1 is MGHRA and CDR2 YSYEKL. The CDR3 sequence is 14 residues long. In DNA, the CDR3 is TGCGCCAGCAGCCAGGGACAACCTGGAAACACCATATATTTT. It encodes CASSQGQPGNTIYF.

The V and J genes are TRBV18 and TRBJ2-6, with D unclear. The V end was cut by 1 base, the J end by 0 bases, with 10 bases between. This CDR3 spans 17 amino acids. CDR1 and CDR2 from the germline V gene are KGHSH and LQKENI. The CDR3 here is CASSPRTADSGANVLTF. Written as DNA, the CDR3 is TGTGCCAGCTCACCACGAACAGCTGACTCTGGGGCCAACGTCCTGACTTTC.